This T cell receptor (beta chain) is drawn from a study of CD8+ T cells in alopecia areata. Study context: Tofacitinib lasted 6 to 18 months, then 6 months off drug.

Described treatment: oral pan-JAK inhibitor, 5-10 mg twice daily. This clone was observed a handful of times. Its antigen remains unknown. Study-wide findings and caveats: In scalp and blood during tofacitinib, many expanded lesional clones persisted.

In each case, RNA was isolated and then reverse transcribed into cDNA as the sequencing template. TCRdb's table, derived via immunoSEQ multiplex PCR, lists solely in-frame clones and lacks some. Found here are about 190,000 clones, 50% to 60% of them singletons; the top ten hold approximately 0.7%. This receptor was taken from a human donor with alopecia areata. The material was CD4+ T cells sorted from blood, obtained at week 4, from a patient treated with tofacitinib.

The CDR3 DNA reads as TGTGCCAGCAGCGTAGGGCCGGATCTCTCTGGGGCCAACGTCCTGACTTTC. It translates to CASSVGPDLSGANVLTF. V and J are TRBV9 and TRBJ2-6; D ambiguous. The CDR3 is made up of 17 amino acids. V lost 0 bases, J lost 0 bases, and 10 bases lay in between. Looked up from germline, CDR1 is SGDLS and CDR2 is YYNGEE.